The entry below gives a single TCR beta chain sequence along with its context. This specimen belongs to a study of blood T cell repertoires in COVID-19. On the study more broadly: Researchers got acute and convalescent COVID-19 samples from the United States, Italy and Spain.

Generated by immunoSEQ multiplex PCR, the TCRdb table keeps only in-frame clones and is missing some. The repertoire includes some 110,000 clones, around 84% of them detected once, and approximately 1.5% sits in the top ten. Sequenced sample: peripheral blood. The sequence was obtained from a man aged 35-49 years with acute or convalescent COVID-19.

The CDR3 loop reads CASSLWQGADGNTIYF. The CDR3 DNA sequence: TGTGCCAGCAGTTTGTGGCAGGGGGCCGATGGAAACACCATATATTTT. The chain is built from TRBV28 and TRBJ1-3, with TRBD1 matching over 8 bases. Germline assignment: CDR1 MDHEN and CDR2 SYDVKM. V lost 3 bases and J lost 3; bases outside the gene matches: 7. The CDR3 has 16 amino acids.